A selection of T cell receptor beta chains follows, all from one sample in a study of blood T cells in healthy people across ages. One entry per CDR3 protein results from TCRdb running MiXCR on the 5' RACE reads. Of about 670,000 distinct CDR3 sequences in the sample, about 50% were seen once. Sequenced sample: blood. Receptors were obtained from a woman older than 75 in good health. Both conserved end residues are part of each CDR3. The D gene is left open where the match is weak. Clone size is shown for a subset of rows, as once, few, many or a class of expanded clone.

d_call	v_call	j_call	clone_size	cdr3_nt	cdr3_aa
-	TRBV5-1	TRBJ2-6	-	TGCGCCAGCAGCTTGCAGGAACAGGGTAGCTCTGGGGCCAACGTCCTGACTTTC	CASSLQEQGSSGANVLTF
-	TRBV29-1	TRBJ1-5	many	TGCAGCGCGTCGGGAGGCCTCAATCAGCCCCAGCATTTT	CSASGGLNQPQHF
-	TRBV5-1	TRBJ2-2	-	TGCGCCAGCAGCTGGGACCGGGACTCCAAGGACGGGGAGCTGTTTTTT	CASSWDRDSKDGELFF
TRBD1	TRBV20-1	TRBJ2-7	-	TGCAGTGCCAAGACAGGGGGGGCCCACGAGCAGTACTTC	CSAKTGGAHEQYF
TRBD1	TRBV11-2	TRBJ2-1	few	TGTGCCAGCAGCTCATACAGGGGTGAGGGGTACAATGAGCAGTTCTTC	CASSSYRGEGYNEQFF
TRBD2	TRBV27	TRBJ2-3	-	TGTGCCAGCAGTTTCAGGACTAGCGAACATAGCACAGATACGCAGTATTTT	CASSFRTSEHSTDTQYF
TRBD2	TRBV12-3/TRBV12-4	TRBJ2-1	-	TGTGCCAGCAGAGATGAGCGGGGGGACAATGAGCAGTTCTTC	CASRDERGDNEQFF
TRBD2	TRBV14	TRBJ2-7	-	TGTGCCAGCAGCCAAGGGACTAGCGGGAGGTGGTACGAGCAGTACTTC	CASSQGTSGRWYEQYF
-	TRBV28	TRBJ2-5	few	TGTGCCAGCAGTCCATACCCCGAACTAACAGGTTGGGAGACCCAGTACTTC	CASSPYPELTGWETQYF
TRBD2	TRBV7-9	TRBJ2-1	many	TGTGCCAGCAGCTTAGGGGGGAGGGCCTTCAATGAGCAGTTCTTC	CASSLGGRAFNEQFF
-	TRBV20-1	TRBJ2-4	many	TGCAGTGCGCAGATCCTAGCCAAAAACATTCAGTACTTC	CSAQILAKNIQYF
TRBD1	TRBV10-3	TRBJ1-2	-	TGTGCCATCAGTGAGTCGCCAGGGGGAAGCTATGGCTACACCTTC	CAISESPGGSYGYTF
-	TRBV7-2	TRBJ1-6	-	TGTGCCAGCAGCTTCCAAGGAGGGAGAGATTCACCCCTCCACTTT	CASSFQGGRDSPLHF
-	TRBV30	TRBJ1-2	-	TGTGCCTGGACAGGGGAGAACTATGGCTACACCTTC	CAWTGENYGYTF
-	TRBV4-1	TRBJ2-7	-	TGCGCCAGCAGCGACTCCCTGGACTACCTCTTTGAGCAGTACTTC	CASSDSLDYLFEQYF
TRBD2	TRBV25-1	TRBJ2-5	few	TGTGCCAGCAGTGATAGCGGGAGGGCCAGGGGGACCCAGTACTTC	CASSDSGRARGTQYF
-	TRBV2	TRBJ1-2	-	TGTGCCAGCAGTCTGGATAGGGAAGCTTATGGCTACACCTTC	CASSLDREAYGYTF
-	TRBV2	TRBJ2-1	-	TGTGCCAGCAGATACACAGGCACCTACAATGAGCAGTTCTTC	CASRYTGTYNEQFF
-	TRBV2	TRBJ2-2	-	TGTGCCAGCACGCAGGGCTTCGCGAACACCGGGGAGCTGTTTTTT	CASTQGFANTGELFF
-	TRBV9	TRBJ2-3	many	TGTGCCAGCAGCGTAGAAGCAGATAATACGCAGTATTTT	CASSVEADNTQYF
TRBD1	TRBV11-1	TRBJ2-5	-	TGTGCCAGCGGCTCGACCAAGCGAGAGACAGGGGAGACCCAGTACTTC	CASGSTKRETGETQYF
-	TRBV2	TRBJ1-2	-	TGTGCCAGCAGTGGAGGACCTTCTGGTGGCTACACCTTC	CASSGGPSGGYTF
TRBD1	TRBV28	TRBJ2-5	-	TGTGCCTCACAGGGGATCGGAGAGACCCAGTACTTC	CASQGIGETQYF
-	TRBV7-9	TRBJ2-5	-	TGTGCCAGCAGTCCGTCCGGCAATGAGCAGTACTTC	CASSPSGNEQYF
TRBD1	TRBV9	TRBJ1-2	many	TGTGCCAGCAGCGATAGACAGGGTTATGGCTATGGCTACACCTTC	CASSDRQGYGYGYTF
-	TRBV7-2	TRBJ2-1	-	TGTGCCAGCAGCTTAGAACCAGCAATAATTGAGCAGTTCTTC	CASSLEPAIIEQFF
-	TRBV4-3	TRBJ2-5	-	TGCGCCAGCAGCCAAGATCTGGAGCGAGAGACCCAGTACTTC	CASSQDLERETQYF
TRBD1	TRBV10-3	TRBJ1-5	-	TGTGCCATCAGTGGCGGACAGGGGGCAGGGTCCGATCAGCCCCAGCATTTT	CAISGGQGAGSDQPQHF
-	TRBV12-3/TRBV12-4	TRBJ2-1	many	TGTGCCAGCAGCCTGCTCATGGACAATGAGCAGTTCTTC	CASSLLMDNEQFF
-	TRBV12-3/TRBV12-4	TRBJ2-2	few	TGTGCCAGCAGTTTTGGGGGTGACACCGGGGAGCTGTTTTTT	CASSFGGDTGELFF
-	TRBV12-3/TRBV12-4	TRBJ1-1	many	TGTGCCAGCAGCCGTAATCGTGAAGCTTTCTTT	CASSRNREAFF
TRBD2	TRBV6-6	TRBJ2-3	many	TGTGCCAGCAGTTCCAGCGGGGGGGCAGATACGCAGTATTTT	CASSSSGGADTQYF
-	TRBV3-1	TRBJ1-1	-	TGTGCCAGCAGCCAAGGGGCCTTCCGGGGGGCTGAAGCTTTCTTT	CASSQGAFRGAEAFF
-	TRBV7-2	TRBJ1-1	many	TGTGCCAGCAGCCCGTCAACCCGGGCCACTGAAGCTTTCTTT	CASSPSTRATEAFF
-	TRBV5-1	TRBJ1-2	few	TGCGCCAGCAGAGATGATTCGGGACGGAGATACTATGGCTACACCTTC	CASRDDSGRRYYGYTF
-	TRBV11-2	TRBJ2-3	few	TGTGCCAGCAGCTTAGGGGGCGGAGACACAGATACGCAGTATTTT	CASSLGGGDTDTQYF
TRBD1	TRBV12-3/TRBV12-4	TRBJ2-2	-	TGTGCCAGCAGTTTGACAGGGCCTGGCGGGGAGCTGTTTTTT	CASSLTGPGGELFF
TRBD1	TRBV2	TRBJ2-5	-	TGTGCCAGCAGCTTCAGCCTATCTCAGGGACAGCAAGAGACCCAGTACTTC	CASSFSLSQGQQETQYF
TRBD2	TRBV2	TRBJ2-7	few	TGTGCCAGCAGTGTTGCGGGAGCCCCCTACGAGCAGTACTTC	CASSVAGAPYEQYF
-	TRBV14	TRBJ1-3	few	TGTGCCAGCAGCACCAGAAACACCATATATTTT	CASSTRNTIYF
-	TRBV5-1	TRBJ2-1	many	TGCGCCAGCAGACCCGGAGGGACTGGCTCCTACAATGAGCAGTTCTTC	CASRPGGTGSYNEQFF
TRBD1	TRBV28	TRBJ1-2	-	TGTGCCAGCAGTTTAGGGGGACAGGCTTCGTCTGGCTACACCTTC	CASSLGGQASSGYTF
TRBD2	TRBV28	TRBJ2-7	-	TGTGTCAGCAGTTTATCGACTAGCGGGAGCTCCTACAATGAGCAGTACTTC	CVSSLSTSGSSYNEQYF
-	TRBV2	TRBJ2-3	-	TGTGCCAGCAGTCCCATGGGGGTAGACACAGATACGCAGTATTTT	CASSPMGVDTDTQYF
-	TRBV4-2	TRBJ1-2	-	TGTGCCAGCAGCCACTTCAGGGACGGCTACACCTTC	CASSHFRDGYTF
TRBD1	TRBV12-3/TRBV12-4	TRBJ1-1	once	TGTGCCGGCACCCCGACAGGGTCCGGTGAAGCTTTCTTT	CAGTPTGSGEAFF
TRBD1	TRBV24-1	TRBJ2-1	many	TGTGCCACCCTTCAGACAGGGCGAAATGAGCAGTTCTTC	CATLQTGRNEQFF
-	TRBV7-2	TRBJ1-1	many	TGTGCCAGCAGCGTACAGTGGAGCACTGAAGCTTTCTTT	CASSVQWSTEAFF
-	TRBV4-3	TRBJ1-4	-	TGCGCCAGCAGCCACGGGGGGGCCGGCCTTTCTAATGAAAAACTGTTTTTT	CASSHGGAGLSNEKLFF
TRBD1	TRBV15	TRBJ2-7	-	TGTGCCACCAGCCGAAGGACAGGGGGCTACGAGCAGTACTTC	CATSRRTGGYEQYF
-	TRBV20-1	TRBJ2-1	-	TGCAGTGCTAGGAAGAGGACTGTCGACTCCTACAATGAGCAGTTCTTC	CSARKRTVDSYNEQFF
TRBD1	TRBV2	TRBJ1-5	once	TGTGCCAGCAGTGACAGGGGGCGATCTCAGCCCCAGCATTTT	CASSDRGRSQPQHF
-	TRBV12-3/TRBV12-4	TRBJ2-2	-	TGTGCCAGCACCCGAGGGAAGACCGGGGAGCTGTTTTTT	CASTRGKTGELFF
TRBD1	TRBV2	TRBJ2-3	-	TGTGCCAGCAGTGTTTGGGACAGGGGACCTTCGGGGCAGTATTTT	CASSVWDRGPSGQYF
-	TRBV7-2	TRBJ2-1	few	TGTGCCAGCAGTTTTCCTGGGGGGTCTAGGGAGCAGTTCTTC	CASSFPGGSREQFF
-	TRBV7-9	TRBJ2-6	-	TGTGCCAGCGTTGTTTTCTCTGGGGCCAACGTCCTGACTTTC	CASVVFSGANVLTF